A selection of T cell receptor beta chains follows, all from one sample in a study of blood T cell repertoires in COVID-19. Libraries were prepared by immunoSEQ multiplex PCR; TCRdb keeps only in-frame clonotypes and omits some of them. The table shows around 160,000 clones, with roughly four fifths occurring only once. Sample: peripheral blood. The source of these receptors is a man between 60 and 70 years old with active or convalescent COVID-19. The conserved cysteine and the conserved F or W are not part of the CDR3 here. Part of the rows lack a size; the others show once, few, many or a class for expanded clones.

CDR3 protein	CDR3 length	V gene	clone size	J gene
ASSLAGDTEAF	11	TRBV5-1	NA	TRBJ1-1
ASSQSRLAEQY	11	TRBV3-1/TRBV3-2	NA	TRBJ2-4
ASSHDTANYGYT	12	TRBV7-2	NA	TRBJ1-2
ASSLEISGTEAF	12	TRBV5-1	once	TRBJ1-1
AISGQVSGNTIY	12	TRBV10-3	few	TRBJ1-3
ASSGSREGEQF	11	TRBV2	NA	TRBJ2-1
ASGPTSRTDTQY	12	TRBV12-5	NA	TRBJ2-3
ASTSGGVGISGANVLT	16	TRBV28	NA	TRBJ2-6
ASPPEGGELF	10	TRBV21-1	NA	TRBJ2-2
ASSSAWGQRTGELF	14	TRBV28	NA	TRBJ2-2
ASSQVGGSNEQF	12	TRBV3-1/TRBV3-2	NA	TRBJ2-1
SVEDQGHAGYT	11	TRBV29-1	NA	TRBJ1-2
ASSKTRDDEAF	11	TRBV18	NA	TRBJ1-1
ASYQGSYNSPLH	12	TRBV6-5	NA	TRBJ1-6
ASSSPLGTAIEAF	13	TRBV11-2	NA	TRBJ1-1
ASSSDRVHNSPLH	13	TRBV18	once	TRBJ1-6
ASSLRGAETQY	11	TRBV7-2	NA	TRBJ2-5
ATRDRGSSYEQY	12	TRBV19	NA	TRBJ2-7
ASSRGSGEEQY	11	TRBV6-4	NA	TRBJ2-7
ATSETQRNQPQH	12	TRBV24-1	once	TRBJ1-5
ASSLRTGSSHEQY	13	TRBV6-5	NA	TRBJ2-7
ASSYGTSGTNEQF	13	TRBV5-8	NA	TRBJ2-1
ARRTASYEQY	10	TRBV2	NA	TRBJ2-7
ASRASGGTDTQY	12	TRBV5-1	NA	TRBJ2-3
ASSPRGQGTETQY	13	TRBV18	NA	TRBJ2-5